What follows are 32 T cell receptor beta chains derived from one specimen sequenced in a study of cytomegalovirus exposure and HLA in healthy donors. In the PCR, 60 Vbeta and 13 Jbeta primers were used. Using immunoSEQ multiplex PCR, the repertoire was profiled, and TCRdb retains in-frame clones only, with some absent. The sample has approximately 97,000 clones; around 80% are singletons. Source material: PBMCs. These receptors all stem from a male donor in good health and CMV-seropositive.

This clone was detected a few times. The rearrangement links TRBV30 to TRBJ1-5; the D gene is possibly TRBD1 (6 bases). V dropped 3 bases and J dropped 2 bases, with 8 bases sitting between them. CDR3 length equals 13 residues. In germline, CDR1 is GTSNPN, CDR2 SVGIG (reference sequence). The CDR3: CAWSAGGNQPQHF. The CDR3 nucleotides read TGTGCCTGGAGCGCAGGGGGCAATCAGCCCCAGCATTTT.

In this sample, this clone turned up once. The chain is built from TRBV7-9 and TRBJ1-5; 9 nucleotides line up with TRBD1. Germline-derived CDR1 and CDR2 are SEHNR and FQNEAQ (reference sequence). The CDR3 runs to 15 residues. With 6 bases clipped from V and 1 base from J, the junction kept 4 bases outside the gene matches. CDR3 bases: TGTGCCAGCAGTCGACAGGGGGTGAGCAATCAGCCCCAGCATTTT. Its protein is CASSRQGVSNQPQHF.

In its sample, this clone was seen a few times. The chain combines TRBV30 with TRBJ1-5; 7 bases are a match to TRBD1. Germline V gives CDR1 GTSNPN, CDR2 SVGIG (reference sequence). V trimming: 4 bases; J trimming: 2 bases; junction bases outside the gene matches: 5. The CDR3 runs 14 residues. CDR3 loop: CAWTPDRGNQPQHF. DNA of the CDR3: TGTGCCTGGACCCCTGACAGGGGCAATCAGCCCCAGCATTTT. The full variable domain, rest sourced from reference TRBV30 and TRBJ1-5, is SQTIHQWPATLVQPVGSPLSLECTVEGTSNPNLYWYRQAAGRGLQLLFYSVGIGQISSEVPQNLSASRPQDRQFILSSKKLLLSDSGFYLCAWTPDRGNQPQHFGDGTRLSIL.

The rearrangement links TRBV30 to TRBJ1-3; D perhaps matches TRBD1 (5 bases). Per germline, CDR1 GTSNPN and CDR2 SVGIG (reference sequence). V was cut by 2 bases and J by 3 bases, with 11 bases left in between. The CDR3 runs to 14 residues. The CDR3 DNA reads TGTGCCTGGAGTAGGGGTAAAGGTGGAAACACCATATATTTT. Residues: CAWSRGKGGNTIYF. Supplemented by reference TRBV30 and TRBJ1-3, the full variable domain reads SQTIHQWPATLVQPVGSPLSLECTVEGTSNPNLYWYRQAAGRGLQLLFYSVGIGQISSEVPQNLSASRPQDRQFILSSKKLLLSDSGFYLCAWSRGKGGNTIYFGEGSWLTVV.

This clone was seen once. The V gene is TRBV4-3, the J gene TRBJ2-1; 8 bases are a match to TRBD2. After removal of 4 bases from V and 4 bases from J, the junction contained 12 bases not matched to a gene. Germline CDR1 LGHNA, CDR2 YSLEER. CDR3 length: 17 residues. CDR3 nucleotide sequence: TGCGCCAGCAGCCTCCAATTGATGGGCGGGGGGTACAATGAGCAGTTCTTC. Protein: CASSLQLMGGGYNEQFF.

CDR3 coding DNA: TGTGCCACCCAGAGACAGGGTCCTAATGAAAAACTGTTTTTT. Its protein is CATQRQGPNEKLFF. The J gene is TRBJ1-4, the V gene TRBV2, with 7 bases that match TRBD1. V shed 10 bases, J shed 3 bases, and the junction held 8 bases outside the gene matches. The germline CDR1 and CDR2 sequences are SNHLY and FYNNEI. The CDR3 is 14 residues long.

In this sample, this clone turned up a few times. The chain links TRBV30 to TRBJ1-6; no definite D call. The CDR3 is 12 amino acids. Trimming took 5 bases from V and 6 from J, leaving 8 bases between them. Germline V gene data show CDR1 as GTSNPN and CDR2 as SVGIG (reference sequence). CDR3 protein: CAWSYRNSPLHF. The CDR3 nucleotides read TGTGCCTGGTCCTATCGTAATTCACCCCTCCACTTT.

The chain joins TRBV2 to TRBJ2-2, with a weak D call TRBD1 (5 bases). Germline CDR1 and CDR2: SNHLY and FYNNEI. The CDR3 consists of 14 residues. Trimming cost V 4 bases and J 4 bases, with 10 bases left between them. CDR3 sequence (DNA): TGTGCCAGCAGTGGGGGCTTATCCACCGGGGAGCTGTTTTTT. It encodes CASSGGLSTGELFF.

V and J are TRBV6-5 and TRBJ1-1, with no clear D. With 4 bases removed from V and 0 bases from J, the gap between germline ends came to 6 bases. This CDR3 comprises 13 residues. The V gene's germline CDR1 is MNHEY and CDR2 SVGAGI. The chain's CDR3 is CASSFLMNTEAFF. As DNA, the CDR3 is TGTGCCAGCAGTTTTCTTATGAACACTGAAGCTTTCTTT.

The gene calls are TRBV29-1 and TRBJ2-5; D gene unclear. CDR3 length: 14 amino acids. V was pared by 0 bases and J by 5 bases, with 13 bases between. Germline-derived CDR1 and CDR2 are SQVTM and ANQGSEA. Here the CDR3 DNA reads TGCAGCGTTGAAGAAAGACTTACTCGGGAGACCCAGTACTTC. Amino acids: CSVEERLTRETQYF.

The chain uses TRBV30 and TRBJ2-7; TRBD1 agrees at 8 bases. From germline, CDR1 is GTSNPN and CDR2 SVGIG (reference sequence). V shed 2 bases, J shed 2 bases, and the junction held 8 bases outside the gene matches. The CDR3 spans 15 residues. CDR3: CAWSSPGQAAYEQYF. In nucleotides, the CDR3 is TGTGCCTGGAGTTCTCCGGGACAGGCCGCCTACGAGCAGTACTTC.

The chain joins TRBV4-3 to TRBJ1-2, with 7 bases that match TRBD1. CDR1 and CDR2 from the germline V gene are LGHNA and YSLEER. This CDR3 contains 14 residues. V gave up 1 base and J gave up 6 bases; unmatched junction bases: 5. The CDR3, as DNA: TGCGCCAGCAGCCAAGGACAGGGAGTGAATGGCTACACCTTC. It translates to CASSQGQGVNGYTF.

This chain joins TRBV9 and TRBJ1-1; D not resolved. The CDR3 is made up of 14 amino acids. V was trimmed by 4 bases and J by 6 bases, leaving 16 bases between them. Germline CDR1 and CDR2: SGDLS and YYNGEE. The CDR3 sequence: CASSSSSAGAEAFF. The CDR3 bases are TGTGCCAGCAGCTCATCCTCGGCCGGGGCTGAAGCTTTCTTT.

The chain combines TRBV7-9 with TRBJ2-7, with a weak D call TRBD2 (5 bases). Germline-derived CDR1 and CDR2 are SEHNR and FQNEAQ (reference sequence). The germline V and J ends were trimmed by 5 bases and 2 bases, with 19 bases remaining between them. This CDR3 comprises 16 residues. CDR3 coding DNA: TGTGCCAGCAGCCCCCTAAGGACGGGAAGCCCCTACGAGCAGTACTTC. The encoded protein is CASSPLRTGSPYEQYF. Full variable domain (rest looked up from reference TRBV7-9 and TRBJ2-7): DTGVSQNPRHKITKRGQNVTFRCDPISEHNRLYWYRQTLGQGPEFLTYFQNEAQLEKSRLLSDRFSAERPKGSFSTLEIQRTEQGDSAMYLCASSPLRTGSPYEQYFGPGTRLTVT.

The genes are TRBV6-5 and TRBJ1-2; 11 bases map to TRBD1. This CDR3 spans 13 amino acids. V lost 6 bases to trimming and J lost 8 bases; unmatched junction nucleotides: 5. Per the germline V gene, CDR1 is MNHEY and CDR2 is SVGAGI. CDR3 in amino acids: CASRRTGGDGYTF. CDR3 in DNA: TGTGCCAGCAGAAGGACAGGGGGCGACGGCTACACCTTC.

Only a few counts were recorded for this clone. The rearrangement links TRBV29-1 to TRBJ1-4; 10 bases line up with TRBD1. The CDR3 consists of 15 residues. Germline V gene sequence: CDR1 SQVTM, CDR2 ANQGSEA. J gave up 6 bases and V 6 bases, and 10 bases lay outside the gene matches. The CDR3 DNA reads TGCAGCGTCGCTCTGACAGGGGGCAGGGATGAAAAACTGTTTTTT. This gives the protein CSVALTGGRDEKLFF.

The CDR3 reads CASSPGSGGARTGELFF. CDR3 DNA sequence: TGTGCCAGCAGCCCCGGTAGCGGGGGGGCACGAACCGGGGAGCTGTTTTTT. The chain couples TRBV5-4 to TRBJ2-2; 11 bases match TRBD2. The germline gives CDR1 SGHNT, CDR2 YYREEE (reference sequence). The CDR3 consists of 17 residues. With 4 bases clipped from V and 5 bases from J, the junction kept 10 bases outside the gene matches.

This clone was counted a few times. This chain uses TRBV18 with TRBJ1-1; maybe TRBD1 (5 bases). V lost 4 bases and J 1 base, leaving 10 bases between the germline ends. Germline-derived CDR1 and CDR2 are KGHSH and LQKENI. This CDR3 is 14 amino acids long. Here the CDR3 DNA reads TGTGCCAGCTCACAGGCGGGGGGGAACACTGAAGCTTTCTTT. Translated, it gives CASSQAGGNTEAFF.

The rearrangement uses TRBV27 and TRBJ2-5, with a weak D call TRBD2 (7 bases). Trimming stripped 8 bases from V and 2 bases from J, with 15 bases between. Germline V gives CDR1 MNHEY, CDR2 SMNVEV (reference sequence). The CDR3 runs 14 residues. The CDR3 protein is CASAAGHRQETQYF. The CDR3 bases are TGTGCCAGCGCAGCGGGACACCGACAAGAGACCCAGTACTTC.

This chain connects TRBV12-5 to TRBJ1-1; D gene ambiguous. Germline values: CDR1 LGHNT, CDR2 FRNRAP. This CDR3 is built from 11 residues. Trimming removed 8 bases from V and 0 bases from J, with 4 bases in between. As DNA, the CDR3 is TGTGCTAGTATCGTGAACACTGAAGCTTTCTTT. Residues: CASIVNTEAFF.

The chain joins TRBV18 to TRBJ1-4; no firm D call. The CDR3 runs 15 residues. Trimming cost V 4 bases and J 0 bases, with 9 bases left between them. Germline assignment: CDR1 KGHSH and CDR2 LQKENI. The CDR3 region has the DNA TGTGCCAGCTCACTCGTACATGCAACTAATGAAAAACTGTTTTTT. Encoded protein: CASSLVHATNEKLFF.

This chain links TRBV7-2 with TRBJ2-7, with TRBD1 as a possible D gene (6 bases). The germline V and J ends were trimmed by 5 bases and 0 bases, with 11 bases remaining between them. The CDR3 length is 14 residues. CDR1 and CDR2 from the germline V gene are SGHTA and FQGNSA. The CDR3, as DNA: TGTGCCAGCAGCCCCCGACAGGTCTCCTACGAGCAGTACTTC. It translates to CASSPRQVSYEQYF.

The table lists this clone with a few counts. V gene TRBV4-3 combines with J gene TRBJ1-1; D call uncertain. CDR1 and CDR2 (germline): LGHNA, YSLEER. V dropped 2 bases and J dropped 7 bases, with 11 bases sitting between them. CDR3 length equals 13 residues. CDR3 coding DNA: TGCGCCAGCAGCCAATTGACCCGGAGTGAAGCTTTCTTT. Its protein is CASSQLTRSEAFF.

This clone was recorded a few times. V gene TRBV5-5 combines with J gene TRBJ2-7; 9 bases align to TRBD1. This CDR3 is built from 16 residues. CDR1 is SGHKS and CDR2 is YYEKEE in the germline V gene (reference sequence). Germline trimming cut 3 bases from V and 4 bases from J; bases unmatched to any gene: 11. This CDR3 reads CASSSRPDRGMYEQYF. DNA for the CDR3: TGTGCCAGCAGCTCCCGCCCGGACAGGGGTATGTACGAGCAGTACTTC.

The chain is built from TRBV30 and TRBJ2-3; D might be TRBD2 (7 bases). The V gene's germline CDR1 is GTSNPN and CDR2 SVGIG (reference sequence). The V end was cut by 1 base, the J end by 7 bases, with 15 bases between. This CDR3 spans 14 amino acids. The CDR3 coding sequence is TGTGCCTGGAGTGGAGGGGGGGGGCTAAATACGCAGTATTTT. Its protein product is CAWSGGGGLNTQYF.

J is TRBJ2-7 and V is TRBV7-9; 12 bases agree with TRBD1. Trimming at V came to 5 bases and at J to 6 bases, leaving 8 bases not matched to a gene. The CDR3 length is 15 residues. Germline V gene data show CDR1 as SEHNR and CDR2 as FQNEAQ (reference sequence). CDR3 coding DNA: TGTGCCAGCAGCCGCCCGGGACAGGGGGCAAGCGAGCAGTACTTC. Protein: CASSRPGQGASEQYF.

The chain uses TRBV7-8 and TRBJ1-4; weak D call: TRBD1 (5 bases). CDR3 length: 13 amino acids. In germline, CDR1 is SGHVS, CDR2 FQNEAQ. Between the trimmed V and J ends, which lost 1 base and 7 bases, there was a span of 7 bases. The CDR3 is CASSLGTGEKLFF. The CDR3 bases are TGTGCCAGCAGCTTAGGAACAGGTGAAAAACTGTTTTTT. The full variable domain, its missing parts supplied by reference TRBV7-8 and TRBJ1-4, is GAGVSQSPRYKVAKRGQDVALRCDPISGHVSLFWYQQALGQGPEFLTYFQNEAQLDKSGLPSDRFFAERPEGSVSTLKIQRTQQEDSAVYLCASSLGTGEKLFFGSGTQLSVL.

The chain employs TRBV4-1 and TRBJ2-5, with a weak D call TRBD2 (7 bases). The DNA end favors TRBJ2-7, so the J call may be wrong. The CDR3 covers 15 residues. The germline V gene encodes CDR1 MGHRA and CDR2 YSYEKL. CDR3: CASSQGRGPSYEQYF. The CDR3 bases are TGCGCCAGCAGCCAGGGGCGGGGGCCGTCCTACGAGCAGTACTTC.

The chain carries TRBV7-9 and TRBJ1-2; D is uncertain. In germline, CDR1 is SEHNR, CDR2 FQNEAQ (reference sequence). This CDR3 contains 14 residues. V lost 5 bases and J 2 bases, leaving 12 bases between the germline ends. Here the CDR3 reads CASSPAGYNYGYTF. CDR3 sequence (DNA): TGTGCCAGCAGCCCAGCGGGTTACAACTATGGCTACACCTTC.

The rearrangement joins TRBV5-1 to TRBJ1-3; D is ambiguous. CDR3 length: 14 amino acids. The germline V and J ends were trimmed by 0 bases and 0 bases, with 4 bases remaining between them. Germline loops: CDR1 SGHRS, CDR2 YFSETQ. The CDR3 DNA reads TGCGCCAGCAGCTTGGCCAACTCTGGAAACACCATATATTTT. Encoded protein: CASSLANSGNTIYF.

The J gene is TRBJ2-5, the V gene TRBV30; possibly TRBD1 for D (6 bases). V shed 2 bases and J shed 2 bases, with 9 bases lying between them. CDR3 length: 13 residues. Germline V gene data show CDR1 as GTSNPN and CDR2 as SVGIG (reference sequence). CDR3 nucleotides: TGTGCCTGGAGTACACAGGGACAAGAGACCCAGTACTTC. Amino acid sequence: CAWSTQGQETQYF.

This clone appeared a single time. This sequence joins TRBV19 and TRBJ1-5, with D possibly TRBD1 on 6 matching bases. There are 14 residues in the CDR3. Trimming shortened V by 5 bases and J by 7 bases, and 15 bases separated the two germline ends. CDR1 LNHDA and CDR2 SQIVND come from the germline V gene (reference sequence). CDR3 sequence: CASSVMGARQPQHF. CDR3 sequence (DNA): TGTGCCAGTAGTGTTATGGGGGCCAGGCAGCCCCAGCATTTT.